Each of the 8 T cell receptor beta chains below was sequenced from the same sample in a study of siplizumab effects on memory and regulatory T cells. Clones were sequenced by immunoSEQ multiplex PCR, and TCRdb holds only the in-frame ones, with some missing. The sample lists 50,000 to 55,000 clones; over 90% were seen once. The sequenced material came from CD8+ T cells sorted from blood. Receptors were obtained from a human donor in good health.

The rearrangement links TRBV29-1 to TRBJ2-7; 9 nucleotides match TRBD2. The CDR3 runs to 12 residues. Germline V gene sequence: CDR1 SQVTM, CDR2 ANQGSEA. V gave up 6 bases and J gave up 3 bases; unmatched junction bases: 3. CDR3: CSVRTSDYEQYF. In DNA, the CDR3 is TGCAGCGTACGGACTAGCGACTACGAGCAGTACTTC.

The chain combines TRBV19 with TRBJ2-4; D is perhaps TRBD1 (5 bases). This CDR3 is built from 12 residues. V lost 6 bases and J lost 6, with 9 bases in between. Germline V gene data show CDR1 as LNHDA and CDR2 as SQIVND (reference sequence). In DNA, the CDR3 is TGTGCCAGTAGCCCAGACAGAAACATTCAGTACTTC. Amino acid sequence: CASSPDRNIQYF.

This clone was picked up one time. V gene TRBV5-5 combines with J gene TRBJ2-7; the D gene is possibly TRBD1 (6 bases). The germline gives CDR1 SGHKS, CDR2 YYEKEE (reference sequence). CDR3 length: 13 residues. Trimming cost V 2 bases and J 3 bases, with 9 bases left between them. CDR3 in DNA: TGTGCCAGCAGCTTCACGACAGGCTACGAGCAGTACTTC. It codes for CASSFTTGYEQYF.

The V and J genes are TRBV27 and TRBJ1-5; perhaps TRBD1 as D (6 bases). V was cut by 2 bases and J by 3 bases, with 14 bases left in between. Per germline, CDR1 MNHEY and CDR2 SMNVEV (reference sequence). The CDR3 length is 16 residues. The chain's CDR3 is CASSLVGAGVNQPQHF. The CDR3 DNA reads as TGTGCCAGCAGTTTAGTGGGGGCGGGGGTCAATCAGCCCCAGCATTTT.

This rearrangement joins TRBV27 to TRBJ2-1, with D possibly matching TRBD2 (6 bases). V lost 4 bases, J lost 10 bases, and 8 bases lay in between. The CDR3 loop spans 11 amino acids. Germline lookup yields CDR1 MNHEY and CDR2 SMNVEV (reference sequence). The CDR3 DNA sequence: TGTGCCAGCAGTTCGGGACTCGAGCAGTTCTTC. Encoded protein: CASSSGLEQFF.

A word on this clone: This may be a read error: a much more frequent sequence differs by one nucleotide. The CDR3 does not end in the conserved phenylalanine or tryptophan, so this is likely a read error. CDR3 protein: CASSPRAANYGYTL. CDR3 DNA: TGTGCCAGCAGCCCCCGGGCAGCTAACTATGGCTACACCCTC. The chain is built from TRBV7-8 and TRBJ1-2; D is unresolved. The germline gives CDR1 SGHVS, CDR2 FQNEAQ. CDR3 length: 14 residues. V was cut by 5 bases and J by 0 bases, with 10 bases left in between.

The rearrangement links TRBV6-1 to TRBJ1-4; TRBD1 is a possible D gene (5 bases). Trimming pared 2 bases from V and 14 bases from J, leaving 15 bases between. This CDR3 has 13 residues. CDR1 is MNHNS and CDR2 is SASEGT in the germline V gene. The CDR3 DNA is TGTGCCAGCAGTGAATGGGCGGGGGGTAGTCTGTTTTTT. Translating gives CASSEWAGGSLFF.

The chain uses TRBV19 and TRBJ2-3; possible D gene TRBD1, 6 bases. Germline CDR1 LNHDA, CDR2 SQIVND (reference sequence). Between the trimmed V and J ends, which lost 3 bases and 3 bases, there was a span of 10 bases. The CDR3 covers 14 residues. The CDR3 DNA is TGTGCCAGTAGTATGGACAGCACGACAGATACGCAGTATTTT. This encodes CASSMDSTTDTQYF.